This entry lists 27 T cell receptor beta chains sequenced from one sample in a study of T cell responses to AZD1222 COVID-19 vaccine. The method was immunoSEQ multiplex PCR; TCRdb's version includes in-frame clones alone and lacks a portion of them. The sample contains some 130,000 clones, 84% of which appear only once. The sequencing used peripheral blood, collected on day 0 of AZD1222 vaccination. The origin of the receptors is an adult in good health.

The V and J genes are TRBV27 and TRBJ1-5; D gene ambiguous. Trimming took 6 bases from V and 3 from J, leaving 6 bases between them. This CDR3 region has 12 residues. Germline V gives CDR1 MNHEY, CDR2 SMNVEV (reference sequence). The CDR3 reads CASRTVNQPQHF. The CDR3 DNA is TGTGCCAGCAGAACAGTCAATCAGCCCCAGCATTTT.

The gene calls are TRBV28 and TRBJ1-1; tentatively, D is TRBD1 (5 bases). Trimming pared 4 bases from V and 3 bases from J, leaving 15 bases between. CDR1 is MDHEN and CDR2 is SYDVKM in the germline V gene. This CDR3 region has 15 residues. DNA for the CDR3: TGTGCCAGCAGTTCGCTCCAGGGTGGGTACACTGAAGCTTTCTTT. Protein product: CASSSLQGGYTEAFF.

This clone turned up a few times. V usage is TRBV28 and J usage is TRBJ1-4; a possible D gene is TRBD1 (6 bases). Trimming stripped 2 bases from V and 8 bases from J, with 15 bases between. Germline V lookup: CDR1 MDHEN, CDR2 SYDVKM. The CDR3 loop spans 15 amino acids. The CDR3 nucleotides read TGTGCCAGCAGTTTACGGGTGGGGGCTCAGGAAAAACTGTTTTTT. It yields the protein CASSLRVGAQEKLFF.

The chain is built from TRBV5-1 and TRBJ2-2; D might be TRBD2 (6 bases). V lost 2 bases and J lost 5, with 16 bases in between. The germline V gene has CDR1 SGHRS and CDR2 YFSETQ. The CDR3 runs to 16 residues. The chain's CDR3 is CASSLQAGTATGELFF. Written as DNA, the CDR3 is TGCGCCAGCAGCTTACAGGCCGGGACTGCAACCGGGGAGCTGTTTTTT.

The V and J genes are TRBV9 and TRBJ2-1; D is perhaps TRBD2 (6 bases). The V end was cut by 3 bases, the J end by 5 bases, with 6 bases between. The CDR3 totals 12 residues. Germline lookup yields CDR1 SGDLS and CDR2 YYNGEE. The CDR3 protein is CASSGGDNEQFF. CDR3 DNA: TGTGCCAGCAGCGGGGGGGACAATGAGCAGTTCTTC.

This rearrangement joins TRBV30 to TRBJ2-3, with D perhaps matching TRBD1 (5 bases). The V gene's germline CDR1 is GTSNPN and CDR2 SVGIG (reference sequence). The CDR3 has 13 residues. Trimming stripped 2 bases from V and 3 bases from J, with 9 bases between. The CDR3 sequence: CAWSPGKTDTQYF. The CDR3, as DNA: TGTGCCTGGAGTCCAGGGAAGACAGATACGCAGTATTTT.

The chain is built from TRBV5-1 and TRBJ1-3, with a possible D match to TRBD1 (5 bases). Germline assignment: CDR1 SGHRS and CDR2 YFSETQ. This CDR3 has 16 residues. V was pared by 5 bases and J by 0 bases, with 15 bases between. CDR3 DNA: TGCGCCAGCAGTCAACAAGCGGGGGACTCTGGAAACACCATATATTTT. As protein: CASSQQAGDSGNTIYF.

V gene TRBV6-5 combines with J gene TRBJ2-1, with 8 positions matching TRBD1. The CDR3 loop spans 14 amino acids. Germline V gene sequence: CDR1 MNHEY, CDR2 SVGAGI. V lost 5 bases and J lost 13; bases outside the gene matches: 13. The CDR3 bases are TGTGCCAGCAGTCCATCCCGGACAGGGCAGGACCAGTTCTTC. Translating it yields CASSPSRTGQDQFF.

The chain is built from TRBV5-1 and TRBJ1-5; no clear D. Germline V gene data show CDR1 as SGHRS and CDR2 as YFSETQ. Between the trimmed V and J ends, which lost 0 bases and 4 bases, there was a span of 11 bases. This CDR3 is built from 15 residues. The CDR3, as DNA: TGCGCCAGCAGCTTGGACGGCTTCCAGAATCAGCCCCAGCATTTT. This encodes CASSLDGFQNQPQHF.

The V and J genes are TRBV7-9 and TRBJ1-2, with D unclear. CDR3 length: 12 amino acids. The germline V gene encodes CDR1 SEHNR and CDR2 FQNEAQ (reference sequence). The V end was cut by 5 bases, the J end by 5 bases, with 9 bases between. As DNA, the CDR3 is TGTGCCAGCAGCCGACTTGCGTATGGCTACACCTTC. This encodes CASSRLAYGYTF. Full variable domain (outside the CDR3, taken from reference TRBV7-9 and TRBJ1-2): DTGVSQNPRHKITKRGQNVTFRCDPISEHNRLYWYRQTLGQGPEFLTYFQNEAQLEKSRLLSDRFSAERPKGSFSTLEIQRTEQGDSAMYLCASSRLAYGYTFGSGTRLTVV.

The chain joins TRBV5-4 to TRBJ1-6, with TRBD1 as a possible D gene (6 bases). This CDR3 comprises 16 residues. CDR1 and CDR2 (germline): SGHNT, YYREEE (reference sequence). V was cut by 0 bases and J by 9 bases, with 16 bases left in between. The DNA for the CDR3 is TGTGCCAGCAGCTTGGGGCGGGGGGCTATTGGTTCACCCCTCCACTTT. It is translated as CASSLGRGAIGSPLHF.

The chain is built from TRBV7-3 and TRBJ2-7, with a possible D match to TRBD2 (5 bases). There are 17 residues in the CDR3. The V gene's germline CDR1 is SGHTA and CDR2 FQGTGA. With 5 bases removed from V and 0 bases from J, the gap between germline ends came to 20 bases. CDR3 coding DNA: TGTGCCAGCAGCCTAAGCCCGAGAGGAGGCAACTCCTACGAGCAGTACTTC. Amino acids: CASSLSPRGGNSYEQYF.

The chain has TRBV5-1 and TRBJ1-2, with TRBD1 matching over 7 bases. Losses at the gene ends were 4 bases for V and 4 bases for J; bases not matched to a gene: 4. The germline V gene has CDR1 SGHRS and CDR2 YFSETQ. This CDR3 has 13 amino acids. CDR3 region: CASSPGQPYGYTF. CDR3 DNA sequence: TGCGCCAGCAGCCCGGGACAGCCCTATGGCTACACCTTC.

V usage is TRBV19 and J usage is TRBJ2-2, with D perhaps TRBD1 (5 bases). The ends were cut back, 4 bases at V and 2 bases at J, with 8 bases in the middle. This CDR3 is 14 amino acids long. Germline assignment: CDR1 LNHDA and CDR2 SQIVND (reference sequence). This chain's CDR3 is CASSRQGNTGELFF. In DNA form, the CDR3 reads TGTGCCAGTAGTAGGCAGGGAAACACCGGGGAGCTGTTTTTT. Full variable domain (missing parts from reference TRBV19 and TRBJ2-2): DGGITQSPKYLFRKEGQNVTLSCEQNLNHDAMYWYRQDPGQGLRLIYYSQIVNDFQKGDIAEGYSVSREKKESFPLTVTSAQKNPTAFYLCASSRQGNTGELFFGEGSRLTVL.

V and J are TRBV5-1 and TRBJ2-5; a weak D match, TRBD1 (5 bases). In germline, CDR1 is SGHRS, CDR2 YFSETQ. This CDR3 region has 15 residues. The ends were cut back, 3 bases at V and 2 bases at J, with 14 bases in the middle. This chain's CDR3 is CASSSGGAVQETQYF. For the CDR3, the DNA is TGCGCCAGCAGCTCCGGTGGGGCAGTACAAGAGACCCAGTACTTC.

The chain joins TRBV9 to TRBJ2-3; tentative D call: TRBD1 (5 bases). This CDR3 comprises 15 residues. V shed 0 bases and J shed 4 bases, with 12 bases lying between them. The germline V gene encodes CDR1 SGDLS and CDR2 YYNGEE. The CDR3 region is CASSVEGWGADTQYF. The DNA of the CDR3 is TGTGCCAGCAGCGTAGAAGGTTGGGGCGCAGATACGCAGTATTTT.

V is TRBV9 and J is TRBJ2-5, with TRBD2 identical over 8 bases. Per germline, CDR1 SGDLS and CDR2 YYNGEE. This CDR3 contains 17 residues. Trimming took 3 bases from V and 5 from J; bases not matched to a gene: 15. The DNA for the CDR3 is TGTGCCAGCAGCGCGGACCCTCATTTAGCGGGGTCGGAGACCCAGTACTTC. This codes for CASSADPHLAGSETQYF.

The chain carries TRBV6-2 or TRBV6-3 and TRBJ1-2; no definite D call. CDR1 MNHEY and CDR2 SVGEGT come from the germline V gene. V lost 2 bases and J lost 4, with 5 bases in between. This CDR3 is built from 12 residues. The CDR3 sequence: CASSYISYGYTF. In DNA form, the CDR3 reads TGTGCCAGCAGTTACATAAGCTATGGCTACACCTTC.

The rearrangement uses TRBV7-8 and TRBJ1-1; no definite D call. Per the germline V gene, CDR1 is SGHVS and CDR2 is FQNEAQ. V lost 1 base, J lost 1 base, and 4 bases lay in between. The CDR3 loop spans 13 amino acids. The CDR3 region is CASSLEPNTEAFF. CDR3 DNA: TGTGCCAGCAGCTTAGAACCGAACACTGAAGCTTTCTTT. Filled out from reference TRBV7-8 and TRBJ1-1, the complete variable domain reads GAGVSQSPRYKVAKRGQDVALRCDPISGHVSLFWYQQALGQGPEFLTYFQNEAQLDKSGLPSDRFFAERPEGSVSTLKIQRTQQEDSAVYLCASSLEPNTEAFFGQGTRLTVV.

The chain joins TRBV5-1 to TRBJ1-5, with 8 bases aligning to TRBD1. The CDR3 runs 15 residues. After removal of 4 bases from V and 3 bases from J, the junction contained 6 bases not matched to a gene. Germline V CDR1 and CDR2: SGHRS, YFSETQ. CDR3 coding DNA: TGCGCCAGCAGCCCCCAGGGGGCTGACAATCAGCCCCAGCATTTT. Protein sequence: CASSPQGADNQPQHF. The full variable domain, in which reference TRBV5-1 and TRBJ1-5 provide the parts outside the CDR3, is KAGVTQTPRYLIKTRGQQVTLSCSPISGHRSVSWYQQTPGQGLQFLFEYFSETQRNKGNFPGRFSGRQFSNSRSEMNVSTLELGDSALYLCASSPQGADNQPQHFGDGTRLSIL.

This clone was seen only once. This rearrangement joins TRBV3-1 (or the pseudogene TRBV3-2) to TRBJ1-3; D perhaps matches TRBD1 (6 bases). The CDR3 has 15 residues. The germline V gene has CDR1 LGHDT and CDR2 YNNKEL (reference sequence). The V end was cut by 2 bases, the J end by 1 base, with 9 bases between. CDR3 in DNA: TGTGCCAGCAGCCAAAACACAGGGTCTGGAAACACCATATATTTT. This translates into CASSQNTGSGNTIYF.

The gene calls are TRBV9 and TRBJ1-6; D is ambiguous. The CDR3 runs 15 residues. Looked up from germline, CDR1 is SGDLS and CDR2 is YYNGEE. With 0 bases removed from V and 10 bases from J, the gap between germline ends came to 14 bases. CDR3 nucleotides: TGTGCCAGCAGCGTAGGTGAGGGAGGCAGCTCACCCCTCCACTTT. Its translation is CASSVGEGGSSPLHF.

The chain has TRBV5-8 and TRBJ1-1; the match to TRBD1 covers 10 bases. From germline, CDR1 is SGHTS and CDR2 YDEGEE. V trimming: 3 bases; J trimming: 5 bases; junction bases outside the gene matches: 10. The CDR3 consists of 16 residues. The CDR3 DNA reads TGTGCCAGCAGCTGGAGGGACAGGGGAAGGGAGACTGAAGCTTTCTTT. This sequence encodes CASSWRDRGRETEAFF. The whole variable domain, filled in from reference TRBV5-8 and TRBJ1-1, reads EAGVTQSPTHLIKTRGQQATLRCSPISGHTSVYWYQQALGLGLQFLLWYDEGEERNRGNFPPRFSGRQFPNYSSELNVNALELEDSALYLCASSWRDRGRETEAFFGQGTRLTVV.

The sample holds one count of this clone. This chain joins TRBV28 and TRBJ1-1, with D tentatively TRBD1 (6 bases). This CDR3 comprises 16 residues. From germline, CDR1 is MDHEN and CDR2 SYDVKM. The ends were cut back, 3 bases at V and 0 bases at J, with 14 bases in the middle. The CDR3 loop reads CASSLYHRELNTEAFF. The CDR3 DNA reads TGTGCCAGCAGTTTGTACCACAGGGAATTGAACACTGAAGCTTTCTTT.

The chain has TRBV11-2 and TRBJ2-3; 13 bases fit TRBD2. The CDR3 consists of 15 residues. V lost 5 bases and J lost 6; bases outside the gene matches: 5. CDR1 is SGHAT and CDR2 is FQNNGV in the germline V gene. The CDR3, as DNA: TGTGCCAGCAGCGCACTAGCGGGGGGGCCCGATACGCAGTATTTT. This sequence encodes CASSALAGGPDTQYF.

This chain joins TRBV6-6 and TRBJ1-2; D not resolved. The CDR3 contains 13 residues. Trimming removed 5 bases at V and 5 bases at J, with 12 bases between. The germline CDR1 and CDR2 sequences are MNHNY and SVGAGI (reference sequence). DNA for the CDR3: TGTGCCAGCAGTATTCAATCTAGTTATGGCTACACCTTC. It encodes CASSIQSSYGYTF.

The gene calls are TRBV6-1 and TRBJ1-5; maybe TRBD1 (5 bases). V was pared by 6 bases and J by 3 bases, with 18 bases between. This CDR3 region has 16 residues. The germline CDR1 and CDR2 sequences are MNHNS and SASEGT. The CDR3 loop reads CASREMGEVHNQPQHF. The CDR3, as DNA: TGTGCCAGCAGGGAAATGGGGGAGGTACACAATCAGCCCCAGCATTTT.